The T cell receptor (beta chain) described here comes from a study of cytomegalovirus exposure and HLA in healthy donors. Study in general: Unique TCR beta sequences numbering approximately 120 million came from 150 million to 200 million T cells in an earlier analysis. There were roughly 80 million unique TCRs (from HLA-typed donors) in an early data release. Study-wide points: In a later analysis, CMV-associated beta chains were mostly HLA-associated, it appeared.

V lost 2 bases, J lost 4 bases, and 4 bases stayed unmatched. Germline values: CDR1 GTSNPN, CDR2 SVGIG (reference sequence). CDR3 length: 14 residues. A note on this clone: Its antigen is not known.

Vbeta (60) and Jbeta (13) primers were used in the PCR. Profiled with immunoSEQ multiplex PCR; TCRdb holds only in-frame clones, not every one. The table has approximately 190,000 clones, around 90% seen once. Samples came from healthy bone marrow donors. Sequenced input: PBMCs. This TCR was sampled from a boy younger than 10 in good health and CMV-seronegative. J is TRBJ1-4 and V is TRBV30; 7 bases match TRBD1. DNA for the CDR3: TGTGCCTGGAGTTTGAGACAGGGTAATGAAAAACTGTTTTTT. Its translation: CAWSLRQGNEKLFF.